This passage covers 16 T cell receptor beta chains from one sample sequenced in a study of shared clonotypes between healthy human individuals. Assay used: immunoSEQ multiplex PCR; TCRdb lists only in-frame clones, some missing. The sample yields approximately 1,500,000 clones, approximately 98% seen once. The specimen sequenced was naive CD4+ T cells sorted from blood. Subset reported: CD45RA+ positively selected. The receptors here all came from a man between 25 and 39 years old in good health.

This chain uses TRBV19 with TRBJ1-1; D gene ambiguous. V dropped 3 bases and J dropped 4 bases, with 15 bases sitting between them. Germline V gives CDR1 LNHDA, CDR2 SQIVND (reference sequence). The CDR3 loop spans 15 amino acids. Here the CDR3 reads CASSISHGLSTEAFF. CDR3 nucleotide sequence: TGTGCCAGTAGTATCAGTCACGGGTTGAGCACTGAAGCTTTCTTT.

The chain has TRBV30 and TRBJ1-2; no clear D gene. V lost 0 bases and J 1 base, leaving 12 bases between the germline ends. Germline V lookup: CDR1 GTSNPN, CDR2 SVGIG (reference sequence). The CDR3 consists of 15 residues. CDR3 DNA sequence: TGTGCCTGGAGTGTACGGTCAGCTTATAACTATGGCTACACCTTC. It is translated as CAWSVRSAYNYGYTF.

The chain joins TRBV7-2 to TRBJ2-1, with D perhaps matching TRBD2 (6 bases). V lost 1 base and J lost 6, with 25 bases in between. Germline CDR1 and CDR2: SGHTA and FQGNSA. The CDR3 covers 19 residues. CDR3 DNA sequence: TGTGCCAGCAGCTTAGGGGAGGAGGGCACCCCCTACGGCCGCAATGAGCAGTTCTTC. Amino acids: CASSLGEEGTPYGRNEQFF.

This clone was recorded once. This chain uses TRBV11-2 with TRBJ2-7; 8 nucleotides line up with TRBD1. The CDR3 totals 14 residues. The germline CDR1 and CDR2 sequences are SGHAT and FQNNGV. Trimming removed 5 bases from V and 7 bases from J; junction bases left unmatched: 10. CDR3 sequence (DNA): TGTGCCAGCAGCCAATCGGGACAGGCTATAGAGCAGTACTTC. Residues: CASSQSGQAIEQYF.

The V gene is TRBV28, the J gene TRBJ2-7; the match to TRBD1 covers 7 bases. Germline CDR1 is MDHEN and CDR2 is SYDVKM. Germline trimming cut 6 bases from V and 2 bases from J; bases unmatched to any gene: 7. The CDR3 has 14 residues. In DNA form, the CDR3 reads TGTGCCAGCAGATCCCAGGGGGACACCTACGAGCAGTACTTC. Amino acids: CASRSQGDTYEQYF. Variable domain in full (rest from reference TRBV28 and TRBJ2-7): DVKVTQSSRYLVKRTGEKVFLECVQDMDHENMFWYRQDPGLGLRLIYFSYDVKMKEKGDIPEGYSVSREKKERFSLILESASTNQTSMYLCASRSQGDTYEQYFGPGTRLTVT.

As DNA, the CDR3 is TGTGCCAGCAGCCCCGATTGGACCCTCTACTACGAGCAGTACTTC. Protein product: CASSPDWTLYYEQYF. The chain links TRBV5-5 to TRBJ2-7, with unresolved D. V shed 4 bases and J shed 3 bases, with 17 bases lying between them. The CDR3 is made up of 15 amino acids. Germline V lookup: CDR1 SGHKS, CDR2 YYEKEE (reference sequence).

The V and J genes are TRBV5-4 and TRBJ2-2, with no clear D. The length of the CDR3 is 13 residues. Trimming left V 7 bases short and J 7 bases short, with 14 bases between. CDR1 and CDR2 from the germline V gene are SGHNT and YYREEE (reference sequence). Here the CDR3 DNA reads TGTGCCAGCGGGCTTTCCCACGGCGGGGAGCTGTTTTTT. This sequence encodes CASGLSHGGELFF.

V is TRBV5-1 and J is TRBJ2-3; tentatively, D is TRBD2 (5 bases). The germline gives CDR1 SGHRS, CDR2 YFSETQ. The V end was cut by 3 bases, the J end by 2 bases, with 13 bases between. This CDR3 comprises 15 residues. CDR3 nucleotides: TGCGCCAGCAGCTCCGGACTTTTATACACAGATACGCAGTATTTT. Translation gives CASSSGLLYTDTQYF.

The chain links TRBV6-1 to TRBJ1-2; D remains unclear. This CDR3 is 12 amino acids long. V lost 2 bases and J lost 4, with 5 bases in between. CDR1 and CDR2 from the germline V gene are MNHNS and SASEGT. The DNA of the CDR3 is TGTGCCAGCAGTGAAATAGTCTATGGCTACACCTTC. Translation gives CASSEIVYGYTF.

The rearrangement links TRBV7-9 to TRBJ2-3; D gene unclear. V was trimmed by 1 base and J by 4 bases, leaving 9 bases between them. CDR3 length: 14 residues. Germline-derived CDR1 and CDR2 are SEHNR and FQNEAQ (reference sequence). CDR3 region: CASSLGTLADTQYF. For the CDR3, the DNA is TGTGCCAGCAGCTTAGGAACTCTCGCAGATACGCAGTATTTT.

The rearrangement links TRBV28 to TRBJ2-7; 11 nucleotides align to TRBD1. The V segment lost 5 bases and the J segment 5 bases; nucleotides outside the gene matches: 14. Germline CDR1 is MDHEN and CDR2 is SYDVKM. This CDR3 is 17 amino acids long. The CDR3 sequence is CASSAVRWDRGSHEQYF. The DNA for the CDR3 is TGTGCCAGCAGTGCCGTGAGATGGGACAGGGGGTCCCACGAGCAGTACTTC.

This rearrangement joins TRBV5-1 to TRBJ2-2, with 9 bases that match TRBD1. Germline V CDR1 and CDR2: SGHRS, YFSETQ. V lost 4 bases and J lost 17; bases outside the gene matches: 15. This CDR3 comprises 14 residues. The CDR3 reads CASSPGDREVLQFF. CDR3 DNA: TGCGCCAGCAGCCCCGGGGACAGGGAAGTTCTTCAATTTTTT.

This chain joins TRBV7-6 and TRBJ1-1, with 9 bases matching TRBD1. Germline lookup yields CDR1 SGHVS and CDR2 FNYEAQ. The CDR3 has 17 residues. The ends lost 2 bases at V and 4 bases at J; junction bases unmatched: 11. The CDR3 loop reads CASSLRGQGDIGTEAFF. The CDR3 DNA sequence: TGTGCCAGCAGCTTAAGGGGACAGGGAGACATTGGCACTGAAGCTTTCTTT.

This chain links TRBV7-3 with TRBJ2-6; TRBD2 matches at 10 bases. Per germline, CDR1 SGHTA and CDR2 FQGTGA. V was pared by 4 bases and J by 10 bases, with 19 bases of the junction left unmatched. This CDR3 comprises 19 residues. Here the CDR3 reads CASSSSLAGVRPERNVLTF. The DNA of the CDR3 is TGTGCCAGCAGCTCTTCGCTAGCGGGGGTGAGGCCGGAGCGAAACGTCCTGACTTTC.

The CDR3 is CASSPGWDYNEQFF. The CDR3 region has the DNA TGTGCCAGCTCGCCAGGGTGGGATTACAATGAGCAGTTCTTC. The chain recombines TRBV7-2 with TRBJ2-1; TRBD1 might be the D (5 bases). The germline CDR1 and CDR2 sequences are SGHTA and FQGNSA. V was shortened by 8 bases and J by 4 bases, with 15 bases between the two germline ends. This CDR3 has 14 residues.

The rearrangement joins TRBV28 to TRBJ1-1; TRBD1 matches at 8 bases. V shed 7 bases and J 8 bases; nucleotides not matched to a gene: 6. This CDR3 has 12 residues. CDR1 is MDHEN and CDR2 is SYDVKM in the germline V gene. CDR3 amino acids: CASTLGTGEAFF. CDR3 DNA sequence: TGTGCCAGCACCCTGGGGACAGGAGAAGCTTTCTTT.